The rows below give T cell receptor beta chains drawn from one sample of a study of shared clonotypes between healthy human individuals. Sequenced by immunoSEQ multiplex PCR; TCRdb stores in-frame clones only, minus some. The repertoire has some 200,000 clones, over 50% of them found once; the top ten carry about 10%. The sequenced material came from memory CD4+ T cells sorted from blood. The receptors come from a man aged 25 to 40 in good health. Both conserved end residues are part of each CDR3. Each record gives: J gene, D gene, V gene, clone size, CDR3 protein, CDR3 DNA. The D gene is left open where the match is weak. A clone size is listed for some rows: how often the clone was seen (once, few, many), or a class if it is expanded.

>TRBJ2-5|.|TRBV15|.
CATSRTMEPQETQYF
TGTGCCACCAGCAGAACTATGGAGCCTCAAGAGACCCAGTACTTC
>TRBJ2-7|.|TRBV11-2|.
CASSQTRYEQYF
TGTGCCAGCAGCCAGACTAGGTACGAGCAGTACTTC
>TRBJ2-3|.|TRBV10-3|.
CAISEGAKGADTQYF
TGTGCCATCAGTGAAGGGGCTAAGGGGGCAGATACGCAGTATTTT
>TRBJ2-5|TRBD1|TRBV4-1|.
CASSQEGTGVGETQYF
TGCGCCAGCAGCCAAGAAGGGACAGGGGTAGGAGAGACCCAGTACTTC
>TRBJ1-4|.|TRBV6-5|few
CASSPDGNHEKLFF
TGTGCCAGCAGTCCTGACGGAAATCATGAAAAACTGTTTTTT
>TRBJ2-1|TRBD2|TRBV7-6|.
CASSSSSGGGYNEQFF
TGTGCCAGCAGCTCCTCTAGCGGGGGAGGCTACAATGAGCAGTTCTTC
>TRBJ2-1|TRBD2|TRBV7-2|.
CASSLEASGNLYNEQFF
TGTGCCAGCAGCTTAGAAGCTAGCGGGAACCTCTACAATGAGCAGTTCTTC
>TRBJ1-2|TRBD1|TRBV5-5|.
CASSLSQGFNYGYTF
TGTGCCAGCAGCCTTTCACAGGGGTTCAACTATGGCTACACCTTC
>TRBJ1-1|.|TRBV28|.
CASSPRGELENTEAFF
TGTGCCAGCAGTCCGCGGGGAGAACTGGAGAACACTGAAGCTTTCTTT
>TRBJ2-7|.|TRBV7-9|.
CASSQPGLRYEQYF
TGTGCCAGCAGCCAACCAGGGCTTAGGTACGAGCAGTACTTC
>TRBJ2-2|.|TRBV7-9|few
CASSLVGGLELFF
TGTGCCAGCAGCTTAGTTGGGGGATTGGAGCTGTTTTTT
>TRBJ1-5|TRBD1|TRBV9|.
CASSLQGDQPQHF
TGTGCCAGCAGCCTACAGGGGGATCAGCCCCAGCATTTT
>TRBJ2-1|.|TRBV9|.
CASSVDGAVEQFF
TGTGCCAGCAGCGTTGACGGGGCGGTTGAGCAGTTCTTC
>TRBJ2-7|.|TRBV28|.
CASSPLGGTSYEQYF
TGTGCCAGCAGCCCACTAGGAGGGACCTCCTACGAGCAGTACTTC
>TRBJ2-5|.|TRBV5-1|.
CASSLRETQYF
TGTGCCAGCAGCTTGAGAGAGACCCAGTACTTC
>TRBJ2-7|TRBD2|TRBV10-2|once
CASTVAGGAYEQYF
TGCGCCAGCACCGTAGCGGGGGGAGCCTACGAGCAGTACTTC
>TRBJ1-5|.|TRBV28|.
CASSPRSRQGNQPQHF
TGTGCCAGCAGTCCCCGATCAAGACAGGGCAATCAGCCCCAGCATTTT
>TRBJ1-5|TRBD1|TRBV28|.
CASSLARGLGQPQHF
TGTGCCAGCAGTTTGGCCAGGGGGCTGGGTCAGCCCCAGCATTTT
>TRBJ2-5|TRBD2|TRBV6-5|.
CASNRIAGGAQYF
TGTGCCAGCAACAGAATAGCCGGGGGGGCCCAGTACTTC
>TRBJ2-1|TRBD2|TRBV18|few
CASSPRLAGVNEQFF
TGTGCCAGCTCACCAAGACTAGCGGGAGTCAATGAGCAGTTCTTC
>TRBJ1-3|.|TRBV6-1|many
CASSENRFSGNTIYF
TGTGCCAGCAGTGAGAACAGGTTCTCTGGAAACACCATATATTTT
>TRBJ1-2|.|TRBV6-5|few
CASSYSNWVGYTF
TGTGCCAGCAGTTACTCGAACTGGGTGGGCTACACCTTC